A single sample is the source of the 3 T cell receptor beta chains below, sequenced in a study of cytomegalovirus exposure and HLA in healthy donors. The PCR used 60 Vbeta and 13 Jbeta primers. Produced via immunoSEQ multiplex PCR; TCRdb's table is partial and in-frame only. The data show tens of thousands of clones, with 70% to 75% seen just once and about 6.8% held by the top ten. The source material was PBMCs. These receptors all stem from a man under 40 in good health and CMV-seropositive.

The chain uses TRBV5-1 and TRBJ2-7; TRBD1 matches at 10 bases. This CDR3 is built from 15 residues. The V and J ends lost 5 bases and 0 bases, in that order; junction bases with no gene match: 5. CDR1 is SGHRS, CDR2 YFSETQ, per germline. Written as DNA, the CDR3 is TGCGCCAGCAGAGAGACAGGGGGCAACTCCTACGAGCAGTACTTC. Its protein is CASRETGGNSYEQYF.

The genes are TRBV10-3 and TRBJ1-2, with 8 nucleotides matching TRBD1. Germline assignment: CDR1 ENHRY and CDR2 SYGVKD. Trimming took 3 bases from V and 8 from J; bases not matched to a gene: 8. The CDR3 loop spans 14 amino acids. The CDR3 sequence is CAISEIGQGYGYTF. The CDR3 coding sequence is TGTGCCATCAGTGAAATCGGACAGGGTTACGGCTACACCTTC.

A few counts support this clone. This chain uses TRBV30 with TRBJ2-7, with a tentative D call TRBD1 (6 bases). Between the trimmed V and J ends, which lost 2 bases and 3 bases, there was a span of 8 bases. The CDR3 sequence is 12 residues long. Germline values: CDR1 GTSNPN, CDR2 SVGIG (reference sequence). Written as DNA, the CDR3 is TGTGCCTGGAGTCACAGGGTCTACGAGCAGTACTTC. It is translated as CAWSHRVYEQYF.